This T cell receptor (beta chain) was sequenced during a study of blood T cells in healthy people across ages. The CDR3 runs to 13 residues. Between the trimmed V and J ends, which lost 5 bases and 6 bases, there was a span of 11 bases. Germline loops: CDR1 SEHNR, CDR2 FQNEAQ (reference sequence). A J-beta primer mix and a sample-barcoded 5' primer were used in a second PCR of roughly 7 to 12 cycles. Each CDR3 protein gets one entry after TCRdb re-called the 5' RACE reads with MiXCR. The data contain some 1.8 million distinct CDR3 sequences, 35% to 50% of them singletons. The sample taken for sequencing was blood. The receptor's source is a human donor in good health. This chain joins TRBV7-9 and TRBJ2-1; TRBD2 is a possible D gene (6 bases). The CDR3 DNA reads TGTGCCAGCAGCCCTAGGGAGGTCAATGAGCAGTTCTTC. This gives the protein CASSPREVNEQFF.